This TCR beta chain came from a study of metastatic and nonmetastatic thyroid tumors. TCRdb re-clonotyped the PCR reads via MiXCR. Of several thousand clones listed, just under 30% are singletons. Per germline, CDR1 MNHEY and CDR2 SVGEGT. The CDR3 runs 16 residues. Trimming took off 5 bases at V and 2 bases at J, with 16 bases between the two ends. In this sample, this clone turned up a few times. Its antigen is not known. General study results and limits: It was reported that TCR beta diversity was significantly higher in malignant thyroid tumors than benign nodules, in blood and tumor.

Prior to thyroid surgery, none of the patients had received any treatment. The rearrangement links TRBV6-2 or TRBV6-3 to TRBJ2-1; D is ambiguous. Sequenced material: tumor tissue. This clonotype originated in a female donor with papillary thyroid cancer or a benign thyroid nodule (not recorded which). Some clones in this sample may be carry-over from other donors' samples. The CDR3 loop reads CASSTRLPQAYNEQFF. The CDR3 coding sequence is TGTGCCAGCAGTACGAGACTCCCTCAGGCCTACAATGAGCAGTTCTTC.